Below are 30 T cell receptor beta chains sequenced from a single sample in a study of blood T cells in healthy people across ages. The use of a sample-barcoded 5' primer and a J-beta primer mix characterized a second PCR of about 7 to 12 cycles. TCRdb reprocessed the 5' RACE reads with MiXCR, giving one entry per CDR3 protein. This table has 850,000 or so distinct CDR3 sequences, more than 25% appearing once. Sequences were obtained from blood. The receptors shown here come from a woman of 80 years or more in good health.

This clonotype was seen only once. V gene TRBV6-5 combines with J gene TRBJ1-2; D is unclear. The V gene lost 6 bases and the J gene lost 6 bases, with 17 bases spanning the gap. CDR1 MNHEY and CDR2 SVGAGI come from the germline V gene. This CDR3 contains 14 residues. This CDR3 is CASRREAGGDGYTF. DNA of the CDR3: TGTGCCAGCAGGAGGGAGGCAGGCGGGGATGGCTACACCTTC.

At least ten counts were recorded for this clonotype. This sequence joins TRBV9 and TRBJ2-3, with 11 bases lining up with TRBD2. J was trimmed by 4 bases and V by 4 bases; bases with no gene match: 11. CDR1 is SGDLS, CDR2 YYNGEE, per germline. The CDR3 has 17 residues. In nucleotides, the CDR3 is TGTGCCAGCAGCTGGGGTCTAGCGGGGGGAATTGCAGATACGCAGTATTTT. It encodes CASSWGLAGGIADTQYF.

This clonotype was seen only a few times. The V and J genes are TRBV7-9 and TRBJ1-4, with TRBD1 as a possible D gene (6 bases). The CDR3 has 15 amino acids. V was shortened by 5 bases and J by 5 bases, with 15 bases between the two germline ends. Germline assignment: CDR1 SEHNR and CDR2 FQNEAQ (reference sequence). The CDR3 reads CASSIGDMTNEKLFF. CDR3 in DNA: TGTGCCAGCAGCATTGGGGACATGACAAATGAAAAACTGTTTTTT.

In its sample, this clonotype was seen many times. This chain joins TRBV20-1 and TRBJ2-1; 12 bases fit TRBD2. The CDR3 sequence is 14 residues long. Unmatched junction bases numbered 13, after V lost 6 bases and J lost 13 bases. CDR1 is DFQATT, CDR2 SNEGSKA, per germline (reference sequence). The DNA of the CDR3 is TGCAGTGCCGAACTAGCGGGGGGTCTAGAGTTTCAGTTCTTC. This encodes CSAELAGGLEFQFF.

In this sample, this clonotype turned up many times. The gene calls are TRBV4-3 and TRBJ2-3, with TRBD2 matching over 7 bases. The CDR3 runs 19 residues. Germline V gene data show CDR1 as LGHNA and CDR2 as YSLEER. V lost 0 bases and J lost 1; bases outside the gene matches: 13. CDR3 sequence: CASSQDAGRGSYRTDTQYF. CDR3 coding DNA: TGCGCCAGCAGCCAAGACGCCGGGCGGGGGTCGTACCGCACAGATACGCAGTATTTT.

This clonotype was observed once. Just one base apart from a much larger clone, this may be a read error. The V call is TRBV20-1, the J call TRBJ2-3; tentative D call: TRBD2 (5 bases). Germline lookup yields CDR1 DFQATT and CDR2 SNEGSKA (reference sequence). CDR3 length: 13 amino acids. V was clipped by 7 bases and J by 0 bases, with 11 bases between them. As DNA, the CDR3 is TGCAGTGTTAGCGCAGTAAGCACAGATACGCAGTATTTT. Amino acid sequence: CSVSAVSTDTQYF.

This clonotype has a count of ten or more. V is TRBV2 and J is TRBJ2-3; D is perhaps TRBD2 (5 bases). Germline-derived CDR1 and CDR2 are SNHLY and FYNNEI. The CDR3 totals 14 residues. V lost 4 bases, J lost 0 bases, and 8 bases lay in between. The CDR3 sequence is CASSASGSTDTQYF. CDR3 nucleotides: TGTGCCAGCAGTGCCAGCGGAAGCACAGATACGCAGTATTTT.

This clonotype was detected many times. J is TRBJ1-6 and V is TRBV10-3; the D gene is possibly TRBD1 (6 bases). The CDR3 is 16 amino acids. Germline V gene data show CDR1 as ENHRY and CDR2 as SYGVKD. With 6 bases removed from V and 0 bases from J, the gap between germline ends came to 12 bases. The CDR3 DNA is TGTGCCATCAGCCAGACAGGTGTCTCCTATAATTCACCCCTCCACTTT. Translation gives CAISQTGVSYNSPLHF.

Worth noting for this clonotype: Given a much more abundant clone one base away, this may be a read error. This chain connects TRBV20-1 to TRBJ1-2, with 7 bases matching TRBD1. Germline trimming cut 6 bases from V and 5 bases from J; bases unmatched to any gene: 9. Germline V gene sequence: CDR1 DFQATT, CDR2 SNEGSKA (reference sequence). The CDR3 runs 13 residues. CDR3 sequence (DNA): TGCAGTGCGGCGCCAGGGGGGGGTTATGGCTACACCTTC. Translated: CSAAPGGGYGYTF.

About this clonotype: Given a much more abundant clone one base away, this may be a read error. V and J are TRBV20-1 and TRBJ2-1; 8 bases are shared with TRBD2. The CDR3 has 13 amino acids. The V gene's germline CDR1 is DFQATT and CDR2 SNEGSKA (reference sequence). CDR3 region: CNAPKAGVDEQFF. In nucleotides, the CDR3 is TGCAATGCTCCTAAAGCGGGAGTGGATGAGCAGTTCTTC.

This clonotype was recorded a few times. Just one base apart from a much larger clone, this may be a read error. The CDR3 spells CASSLTQDSYNEQYF. As DNA, the CDR3 is TGTGCCAGCAGCTTAACACAGGACTCCTACAATGAGCAGTACTTC. The chain joins TRBV7-2 to TRBJ2-1, with D perhaps matching TRBD1 or TRBD2 (5 bases each). With the DNA end fitting TRBJ2-7 better, the J assignment may be wrong. The CDR3 totals 15 residues. CDR1 is SGHTA, CDR2 FQGNSA, per germline.

This clonotype was detected ten times or more. This sequence joins TRBV20-1 and TRBJ1-5; maybe TRBD1 (6 bases). Germline loops: CDR1 DFQATT, CDR2 SNEGSKA (reference sequence). There are 13 residues in the CDR3. Trimming pared 5 bases from V and 3 bases from J, leaving 11 bases between. This CDR3 reads CSAVRDTNQPQHF. The CDR3 DNA follows: TGCAGTGCTGTCCGGGACACCAATCAGCCCCAGCATTTT.

This clonotype appeared a few times. The chain couples TRBV20-1 to TRBJ1-5; D unresolved. Trimming cost V 5 bases and J 0 bases, with 20 bases left between them. This CDR3 has 17 amino acids. Germline CDR1 and CDR2: DFQATT and SNEGSKA (reference sequence). The CDR3 loop reads CSAPEGRGRFSNQPQHF. CDR3 sequence (DNA): TGCAGTGCTCCCGAGGGTCGCGGACGGTTTAGCAATCAGCCCCAGCATTTT.

This clonotype was recorded at least ten times. The V gene is TRBV5-1, the J gene TRBJ1-2, with 8 bases identical to TRBD1. Germline V lookup: CDR1 SGHRS, CDR2 YFSETQ. The V segment lost 5 bases and the J segment 4 bases; nucleotides outside the gene matches: 16. This CDR3 comprises 17 residues. DNA for the CDR3: TGCGCCAGCAGTTCCGACCATCGGACAGGGCTTACCTATGGCTACACCTTC. This codes for CASSSDHRTGLTYGYTF.

This clonotype has ten or more counts. V usage is TRBV10-3 and J usage is TRBJ2-1; TRBD1 matches at 7 bases. The V and J ends lost 2 bases and 3 bases, in that order; junction bases with no gene match: 10. Germline V gene lookup returns CDR1 ENHRY and CDR2 SYGVKD. The CDR3 has 17 amino acids. CDR3 bases: TGTGCCATCAGTGAGCACCGGGACAGTGACTACTACAATGAGCAGTTCTTC. It is translated as CAISEHRDSDYYNEQFF.

Of note for this clonotype: A clone one base away is much larger, so this may be a read error. The chain joins TRBV5-1 to TRBJ2-1; a possible D gene is TRBD2 (6 bases). V was clipped by 3 bases and J by 10 bases, with 17 bases between them. The CDR3 extends over 14 amino acids. Germline V CDR1 and CDR2: SGHRS, YFSETQ. CDR3 loop: CASSWGDLLYEQFF. DNA for the CDR3: TGCGCCAGCAGCTGGGGGGACCTACTCTACGAGCAGTTCTTC.

The table lists this clonotype with many counts. V is TRBV6-5 and J is TRBJ2-6, with TRBD1 matching over 10 bases. V shed 4 bases and J 2 bases; nucleotides not matched to a gene: 5. The CDR3 covers 17 residues. Germline V gives CDR1 MNHEY, CDR2 SVGAGI. CDR3 residues: CASSFRDRGPGANVLTF. Written as DNA, the CDR3 is TGTGCCAGCAGTTTCCGGGACAGGGGCCCTGGGGCCAACGTCCTGACTTTC.

The sample holds many counts of this clonotype. The chain couples TRBV4-3 to TRBJ1-1; D is uncertain. V lost 0 bases to trimming and J lost 2 bases, with 10 bases between them. This CDR3 is built from 15 residues. Germline lookup yields CDR1 LGHNA and CDR2 YSLEER. The CDR3 nucleotides are TGCGCCAGCAGCCAAGATTGGCAAGTCAACACTGAAGCTTTCTTT. It is translated as CASSQDWQVNTEAFF.

This rearrangement joins TRBV5-1 to TRBJ2-5; 9 bases are a match to TRBD2. With V trimmed by 5 bases and J by 11 bases, 4 bases remained unmatched. The germline gives CDR1 SGHRS, CDR2 YFSETQ. This CDR3 has 11 amino acids. CDR3 amino acids: CASRSAGGQYF. The CDR3 region has the DNA TGCGCCAGCAGGTCTGCGGGAGGGCAGTACTTC.

For this clonotype: Compared with germline, one end of the junction differs, possibly owing to a read error. This chain joins TRBV7-2 and TRBJ1-4; 7 nucleotides align to TRBD1. The CDR3 is made up of 13 amino acids. CDR1 and CDR2 (germline): SGHTA, FQGNSA. This chain's CDR3 is CVSTSGGSEKLFF. The CDR3 DNA reads as TGTGTCAGCACTTCAGGGGGGTCTGAAAAACTGTTTTTT.

This clonotype has only a few counts. V and J are TRBV5-5 and TRBJ1-1; a weak D match, TRBD1 (6 bases). CDR3 length: 15 residues. V was cut by 3 bases and J by 1 base, with 13 bases left in between. The V gene's germline CDR1 is SGHKS and CDR2 YYEKEE (reference sequence). Written as DNA, the CDR3 is TGTGCCAGCAGCTCAAAGGGGACATGGAACACTGAAGCTTTCTTT. Protein sequence: CASSSKGTWNTEAFF.

This clonotype was seen once. Its ends do not fully match the called genes, so a read error is possible. The rearrangement joins TRBV4-3 to TRBJ1-4, with D uncertain. The V gene's germline CDR1 is LGHNA and CDR2 YSLEER. CDR3 length: 17 amino acids. The DNA of the CDR3 is TGCGCCAGCAGCCAAGACATCGCTTTTACAACTAATGGAAAACTGTTTTTT. This gives the protein CASSQDIAFTTNGKLFF.

Concerning this clonotype itself: A read error may explain this, as a much larger clone is one base away. The genes are TRBV28 and TRBJ1-4; a weak D match, TRBD1 (6 bases). There are 16 residues in the CDR3. CDR1 is MDHEN, CDR2 SYDVKM, per germline. For the CDR3, the DNA is TGTGCCAGCAGCCCCGGGACATGGGCAACTAATGAAAAACGGTTTTTT. It is translated as CASSPGTWATNEKRFF.

This clonotype was seen repeatedly, ten times or more. Here the CDR3 DNA reads TGTGCCAGCAGTCCGCGTCATTACAATGAGCAGTTCTTC. Translation: CASSPRHYNEQFF. This chain joins TRBV12-3 or TRBV12-4 and TRBJ2-1; D gene ambiguous. The CDR3 is 13 residues long. Between the trimmed V and J ends, which lost 5 bases and 4 bases, there was a span of 9 bases.

This clonotype came up many times. The genes are TRBV12-3 or TRBV12-4 and TRBJ2-7; the D is unclear. The CDR3 loop spans 12 amino acids. V was clipped by 5 bases and J by 6 bases, with 11 bases between them. The chain's CDR3 is CASSANLGEQYF. CDR3 DNA sequence: TGTGCCAGCAGTGCGAACTTGGGCGAGCAGTACTTC.

The chain combines TRBV2 with TRBJ1-2, with a weak D call TRBD1 (6 bases). Between the trimmed V and J ends, which lost 7 bases and 4 bases, there was a span of 22 bases. This CDR3 is built from 16 residues. The V gene's germline CDR1 is SNHLY and CDR2 FYNNEI. The CDR3 region has the DNA TGTGCCAGCAACTCCCCTTCCGGGGGGCCAGGCTATGGCTACACCTTC. It codes for CASNSPSGGPGYGYTF.

This clonotype was counted at least ten times. The V and J genes are TRBV18 and TRBJ2-7, with TRBD1 identical over 10 bases. This CDR3 is 13 amino acids long. Germline V gene lookup returns CDR1 KGHSH and CDR2 LQKENI. With 6 bases clipped from V and 5 bases from J, the junction kept 4 bases outside the gene matches. This CDR3 is CASSRQGAHEQYF. The CDR3 nucleotides read TGTGCCAGCTCGCGACAGGGGGCCCACGAGCAGTACTTC.

This clonotype has a count of ten or more. This rearrangement joins TRBV20-1 to TRBJ1-2, with no clear D. From germline, CDR1 is DFQATT and CDR2 SNEGSKA (reference sequence). This CDR3 comprises 12 residues. Trimming left V 3 bases short and J 2 bases short, with 7 bases between. CDR3 in amino acids: CSASSTNYGYTF. The CDR3 nucleotides read TGCAGTGCTAGCTCGACGAACTATGGCTACACCTTC.

Many counts were recorded for this clonotype. This chain links TRBV9 with TRBJ1-2; D is ambiguous. Per the germline V gene, CDR1 is SGDLS and CDR2 is YYNGEE. Trimming took 4 bases from V and 8 from J, leaving 15 bases between them. The CDR3 is 13 residues long. The DNA of the CDR3 is TGTGCCAGCAGCCCCCCGGGCTTCTGGGGCTACACCTTC. This encodes CASSPPGFWGYTF.

With regard to this clonotype: A much larger clone lies a single base off, so this may be a read error. The chain couples TRBV7-9 to TRBJ2-5, with TRBD1 identical over 7 bases. V trimming: 1 base; J trimming: 11 bases; junction bases outside the gene matches: 13. The CDR3 totals 15 residues. Looked up from germline, CDR1 is SEHNR and CDR2 is FQNEAQ (reference sequence). For the CDR3, the DNA is TGTGCCAGCAGCTTAGTAGGGGGCTCGATGAATGAGCAGTACTTC. It encodes CASSLVGGSMNEQYF.